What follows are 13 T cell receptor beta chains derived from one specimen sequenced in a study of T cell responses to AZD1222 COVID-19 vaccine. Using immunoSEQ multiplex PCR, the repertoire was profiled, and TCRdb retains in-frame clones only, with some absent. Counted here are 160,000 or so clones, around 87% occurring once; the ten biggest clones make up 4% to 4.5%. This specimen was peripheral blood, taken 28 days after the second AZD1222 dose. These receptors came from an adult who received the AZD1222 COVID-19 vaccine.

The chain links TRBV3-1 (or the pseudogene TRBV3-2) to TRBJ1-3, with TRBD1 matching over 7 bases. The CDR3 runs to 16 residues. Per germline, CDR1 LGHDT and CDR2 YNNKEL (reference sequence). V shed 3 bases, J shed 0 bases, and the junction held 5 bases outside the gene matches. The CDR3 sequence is CASSHPGQISGNTIYF. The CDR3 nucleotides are TGTGCCAGCAGCCACCCGGGACAGATCTCTGGAAACACCATATATTTT.

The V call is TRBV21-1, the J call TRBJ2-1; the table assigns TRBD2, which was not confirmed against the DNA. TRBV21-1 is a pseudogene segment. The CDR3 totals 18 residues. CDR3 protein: CASSKKNRAGLWDNEQFF. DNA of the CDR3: TGTGCCAGCAGCAAAAAAAACCGAGCGGGTTTGTGGGACAATGAGCAGTTCTTC.

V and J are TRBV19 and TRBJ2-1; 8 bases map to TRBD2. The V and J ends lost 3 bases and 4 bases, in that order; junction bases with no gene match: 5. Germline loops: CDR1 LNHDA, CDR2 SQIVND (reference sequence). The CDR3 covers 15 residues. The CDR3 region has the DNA TGTGCCAGTAGTATCCGGGGGGGCCAGTACAATGAGCAGTTCTTC. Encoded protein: CASSIRGGQYNEQFF.

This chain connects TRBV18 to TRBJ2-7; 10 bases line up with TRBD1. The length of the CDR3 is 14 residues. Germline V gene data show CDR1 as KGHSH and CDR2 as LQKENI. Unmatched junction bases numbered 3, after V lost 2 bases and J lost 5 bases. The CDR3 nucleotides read TGTGCCAGCTCACCAGACAGGGGGCTCAACGAGCAGTACTTC. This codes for CASSPDRGLNEQYF.

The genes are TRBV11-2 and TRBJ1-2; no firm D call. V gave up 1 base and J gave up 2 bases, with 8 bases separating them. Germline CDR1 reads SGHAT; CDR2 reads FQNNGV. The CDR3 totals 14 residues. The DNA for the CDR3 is TGTGCCAGCAGCTTAGTCAGACAAAACTATGGCTACACCTTC. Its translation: CASSLVRQNYGYTF.

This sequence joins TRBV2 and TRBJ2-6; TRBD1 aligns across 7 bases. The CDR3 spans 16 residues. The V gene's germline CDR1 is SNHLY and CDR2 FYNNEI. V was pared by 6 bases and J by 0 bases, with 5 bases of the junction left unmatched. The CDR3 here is CASRGTDDSGANVLTF. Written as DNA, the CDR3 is TGTGCCAGCAGGGGGACAGATGACTCTGGGGCCAACGTCCTGACTTTC.

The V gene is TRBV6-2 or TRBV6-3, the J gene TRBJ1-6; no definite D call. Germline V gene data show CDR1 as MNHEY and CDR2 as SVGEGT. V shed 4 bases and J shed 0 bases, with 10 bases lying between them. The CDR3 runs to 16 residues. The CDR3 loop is CASSWPPSSYNSPLHF. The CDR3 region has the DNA TGTGCCAGCAGTTGGCCCCCGAGCTCCTATAATTCACCCCTCCACTTT.

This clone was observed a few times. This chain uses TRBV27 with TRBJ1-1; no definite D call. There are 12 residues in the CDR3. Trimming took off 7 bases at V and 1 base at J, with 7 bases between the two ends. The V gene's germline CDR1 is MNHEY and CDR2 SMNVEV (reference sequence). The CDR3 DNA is TGTGCCAGCATAGCTAGGAACACTGAAGCTTTCTTT. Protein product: CASIARNTEAFF.

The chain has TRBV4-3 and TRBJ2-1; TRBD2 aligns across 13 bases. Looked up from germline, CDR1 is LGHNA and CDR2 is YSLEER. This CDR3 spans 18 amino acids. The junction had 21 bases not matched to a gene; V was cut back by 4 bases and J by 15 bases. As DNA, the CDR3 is TGCGCCAGCAGCCCCCAAAAAACTAGCGGGGGGGCCGGTTCTCACGCGTTCTTC. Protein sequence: CASSPQKTSGGAGSHAFF.

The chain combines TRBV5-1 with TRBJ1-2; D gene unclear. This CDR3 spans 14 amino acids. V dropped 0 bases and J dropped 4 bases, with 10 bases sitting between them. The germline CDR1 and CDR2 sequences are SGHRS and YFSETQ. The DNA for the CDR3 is TGCGCCAGCAGCTTGGATTCGGGAGGCTATGGCTACACCTTC. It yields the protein CASSLDSGGYGYTF.

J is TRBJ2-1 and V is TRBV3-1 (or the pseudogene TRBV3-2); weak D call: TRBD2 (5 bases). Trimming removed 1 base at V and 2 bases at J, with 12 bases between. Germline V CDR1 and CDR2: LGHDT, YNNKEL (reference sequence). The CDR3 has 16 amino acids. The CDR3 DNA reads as TGTGCCAGCAGCCAAGTAGGTCTGGGAGCCTACAATGAGCAGTTCTTC. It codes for CASSQVGLGAYNEQFF.

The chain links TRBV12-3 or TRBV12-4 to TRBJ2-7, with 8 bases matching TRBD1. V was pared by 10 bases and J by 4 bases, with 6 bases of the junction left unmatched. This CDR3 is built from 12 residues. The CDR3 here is CATGQGPYEQYF. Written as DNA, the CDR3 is TGTGCCACCGGACAGGGTCCATACGAGCAGTACTTC.

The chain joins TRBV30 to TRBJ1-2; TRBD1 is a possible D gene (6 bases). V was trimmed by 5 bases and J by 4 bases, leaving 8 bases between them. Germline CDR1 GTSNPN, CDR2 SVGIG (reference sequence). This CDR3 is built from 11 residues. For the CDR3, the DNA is TGTGCCTGGGGACAGTTCTATGGCTACACCTTC. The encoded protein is CAWGQFYGYTF.